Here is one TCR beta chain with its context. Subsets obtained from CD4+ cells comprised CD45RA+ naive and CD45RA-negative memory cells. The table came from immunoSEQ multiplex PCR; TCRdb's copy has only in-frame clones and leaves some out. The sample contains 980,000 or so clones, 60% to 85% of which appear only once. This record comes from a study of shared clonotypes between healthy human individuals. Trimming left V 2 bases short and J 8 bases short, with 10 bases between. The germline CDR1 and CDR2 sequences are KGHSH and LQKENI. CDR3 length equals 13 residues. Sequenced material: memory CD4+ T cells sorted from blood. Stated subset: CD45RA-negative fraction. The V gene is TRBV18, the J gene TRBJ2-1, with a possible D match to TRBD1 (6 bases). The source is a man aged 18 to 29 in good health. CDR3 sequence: CASSPGTKDEQFF. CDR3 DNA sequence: TGTGCCAGCTCACCAGGGACAAAGGATGAGCAGTTCTTC.